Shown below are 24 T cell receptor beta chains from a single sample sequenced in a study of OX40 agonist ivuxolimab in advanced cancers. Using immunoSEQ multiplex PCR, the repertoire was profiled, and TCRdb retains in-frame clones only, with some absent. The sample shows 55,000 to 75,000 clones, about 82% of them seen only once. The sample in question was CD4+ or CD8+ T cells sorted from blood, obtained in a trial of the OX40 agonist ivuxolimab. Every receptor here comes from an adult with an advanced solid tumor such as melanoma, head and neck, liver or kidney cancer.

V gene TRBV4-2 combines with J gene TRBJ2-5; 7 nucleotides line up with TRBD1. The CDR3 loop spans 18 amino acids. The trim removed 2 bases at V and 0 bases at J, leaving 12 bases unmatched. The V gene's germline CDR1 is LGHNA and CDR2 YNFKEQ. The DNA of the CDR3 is TGTGCCAGCAGCCAACCCCCGGGAACAGGGGCCGACCAAGAGACCCAGTACTTC. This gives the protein CASSQPPGTGADQETQYF.

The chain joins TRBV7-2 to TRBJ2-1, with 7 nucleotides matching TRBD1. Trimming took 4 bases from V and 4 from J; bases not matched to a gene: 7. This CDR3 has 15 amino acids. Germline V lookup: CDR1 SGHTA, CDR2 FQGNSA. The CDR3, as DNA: TGTGCCAGCAGCTACCGACAGGGTGGGTACAATGAGCAGTTCTTC. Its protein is CASSYRQGGYNEQFF.

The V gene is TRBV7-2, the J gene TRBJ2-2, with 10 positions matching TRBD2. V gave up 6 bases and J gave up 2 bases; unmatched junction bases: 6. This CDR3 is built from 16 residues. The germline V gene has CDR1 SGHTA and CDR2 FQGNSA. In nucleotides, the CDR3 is TGTGCCAGCAGATCGGGGACTAGCGTTAACACCGGGGAGCTGTTTTTT. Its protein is CASRSGTSVNTGELFF. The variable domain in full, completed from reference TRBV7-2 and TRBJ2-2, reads GAGVSQSPSNKVTEKGKDVELRCDPISGHTALYWYRQSLGQGLEFLIYFQGNSAPDKSGLPSDRFSAERTGGSVSTLTIQRTQQEDSAVYLCASRSGTSVNTGELFFGEGSRLTVL.

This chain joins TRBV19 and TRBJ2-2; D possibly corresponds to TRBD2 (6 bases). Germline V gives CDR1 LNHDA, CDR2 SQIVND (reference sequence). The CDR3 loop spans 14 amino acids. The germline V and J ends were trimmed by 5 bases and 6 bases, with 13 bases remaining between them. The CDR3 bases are TGTGCCAGTAGTTCGGGACCGGGAGCCGGGGAGCTGTTTTTT. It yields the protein CASSSGPGAGELFF. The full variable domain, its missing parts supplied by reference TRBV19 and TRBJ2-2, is DGGITQSPKYLFRKEGQNVTLSCEQNLNHDAMYWYRQDPGQGLRLIYYSQIVNDFQKGDIAEGYSVSREKKESFPLTVTSAQKNPTAFYLCASSSGPGAGELFFGEGSRLTVL.

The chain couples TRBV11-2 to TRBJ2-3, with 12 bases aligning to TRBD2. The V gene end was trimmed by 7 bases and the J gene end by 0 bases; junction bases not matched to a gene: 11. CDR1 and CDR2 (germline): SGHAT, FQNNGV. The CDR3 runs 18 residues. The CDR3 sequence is CASKQWPSGRDSTDTQYF. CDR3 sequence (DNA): TGTGCCAGCAAACAATGGCCTAGCGGGAGGGATAGCACAGATACGCAGTATTTT.

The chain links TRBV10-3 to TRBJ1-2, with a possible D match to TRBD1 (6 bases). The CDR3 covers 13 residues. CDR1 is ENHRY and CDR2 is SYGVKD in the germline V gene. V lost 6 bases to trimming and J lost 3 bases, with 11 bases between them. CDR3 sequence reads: CAIRETGYYGYTF. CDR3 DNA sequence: TGTGCCATCAGAGAAACAGGGTACTATGGCTACACCTTC.

The CDR3 DNA reads TGTGCCAGCAGCCGGGACGGCTCCTACGAGCAGTACGTC. It encodes CASSRDGSYEQYV. This chain joins TRBV7-9 and TRBJ2-7; D possibly uses TRBD1 or TRBD2 (5 bases each). CDR1 and CDR2 from the germline V gene are SEHNR and FQNEAQ (reference sequence). This CDR3 comprises 13 residues. Trimming removed 5 bases at V and 0 bases at J, with 8 bases between.

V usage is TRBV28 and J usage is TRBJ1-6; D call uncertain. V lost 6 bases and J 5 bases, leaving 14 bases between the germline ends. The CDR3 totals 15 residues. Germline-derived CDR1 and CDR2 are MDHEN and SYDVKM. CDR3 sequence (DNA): TGTGCCAGCAGCCGCGATCCTGGCGATAATTCACCCCTCCACTTT. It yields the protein CASSRDPGDNSPLHF.

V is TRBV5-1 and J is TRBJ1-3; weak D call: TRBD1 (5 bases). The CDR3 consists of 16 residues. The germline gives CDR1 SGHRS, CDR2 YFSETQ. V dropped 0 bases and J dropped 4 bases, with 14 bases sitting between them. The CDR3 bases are TGCGCCAGCAGCTTGGCCGGGGGTACGAGCGGAAACACCATATATTTT. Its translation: CASSLAGGTSGNTIYF. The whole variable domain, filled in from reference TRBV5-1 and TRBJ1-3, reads KAGVTQTPRYLIKTRGQQVTLSCSPISGHRSVSWYQQTPGQGLQFLFEYFSETQRNKGNFPGRFSGRQFSNSRSEMNVSTLELGDSALYLCASSLAGGTSGNTIYFGEGSWLTVV.

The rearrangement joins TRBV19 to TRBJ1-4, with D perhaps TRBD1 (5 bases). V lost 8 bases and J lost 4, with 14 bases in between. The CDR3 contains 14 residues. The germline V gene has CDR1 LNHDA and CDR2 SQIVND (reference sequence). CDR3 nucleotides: TGTGCCAGTCGCGCCCGGGACGTTAATGAAAAACTGTTTTTT. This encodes CASRARDVNEKLFF.

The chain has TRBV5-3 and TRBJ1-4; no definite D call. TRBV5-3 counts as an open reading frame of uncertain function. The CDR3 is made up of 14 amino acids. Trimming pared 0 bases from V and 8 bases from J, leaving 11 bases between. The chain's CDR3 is CARSLVRVGEKLFF. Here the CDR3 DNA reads TGTGCCAGAAGCTTGGTGAGGGTCGGAGAAAAACTGTTTTTT.

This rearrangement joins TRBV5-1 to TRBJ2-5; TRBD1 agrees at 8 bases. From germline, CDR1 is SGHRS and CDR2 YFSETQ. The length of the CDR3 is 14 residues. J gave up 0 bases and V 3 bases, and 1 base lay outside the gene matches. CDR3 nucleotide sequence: TGCGCCAGCAGCTCGGGACAGGACCAAGAGACCCAGTACTTC. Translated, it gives CASSSGQDQETQYF. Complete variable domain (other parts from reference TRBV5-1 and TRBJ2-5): KAGVTQTPRYLIKTRGQQVTLSCSPISGHRSVSWYQQTPGQGLQFLFEYFSETQRNKGNFPGRFSGRQFSNSRSEMNVSTLELGDSALYLCASSSGQDQETQYFGPGTRLLVL.

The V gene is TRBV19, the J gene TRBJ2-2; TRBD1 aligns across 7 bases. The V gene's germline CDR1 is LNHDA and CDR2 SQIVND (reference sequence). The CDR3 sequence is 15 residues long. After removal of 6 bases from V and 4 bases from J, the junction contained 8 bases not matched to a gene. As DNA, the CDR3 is TGTGCCAGTAGGACCCCAGGGGGAAGCACCGGGGAGCTGTTTTTT. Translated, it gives CASRTPGGSTGELFF.

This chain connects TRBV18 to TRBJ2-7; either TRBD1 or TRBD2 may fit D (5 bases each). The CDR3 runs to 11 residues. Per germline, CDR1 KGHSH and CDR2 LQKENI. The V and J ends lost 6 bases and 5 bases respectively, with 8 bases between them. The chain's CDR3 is CASSLGDEQYV. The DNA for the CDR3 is TGTGCCAGCTCTCTGGGGGACGAGCAGTACGTC.

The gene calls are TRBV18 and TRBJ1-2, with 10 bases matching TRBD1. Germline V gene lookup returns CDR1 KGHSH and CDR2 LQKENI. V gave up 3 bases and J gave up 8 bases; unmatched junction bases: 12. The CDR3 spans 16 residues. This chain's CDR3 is CASSPMRQGAPQGYTF. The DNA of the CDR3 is TGTGCCAGCTCACCTATGAGACAGGGGGCGCCTCAGGGCTACACCTTC.

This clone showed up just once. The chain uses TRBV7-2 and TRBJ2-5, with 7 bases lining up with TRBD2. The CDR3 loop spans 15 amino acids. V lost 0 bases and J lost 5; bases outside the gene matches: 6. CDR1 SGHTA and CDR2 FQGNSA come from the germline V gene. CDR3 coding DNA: TGTGCCAGCAGCTTAGCCGCGGGAGTGGGTGAGACCCAGTACTTC. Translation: CASSLAAGVGETQYF.

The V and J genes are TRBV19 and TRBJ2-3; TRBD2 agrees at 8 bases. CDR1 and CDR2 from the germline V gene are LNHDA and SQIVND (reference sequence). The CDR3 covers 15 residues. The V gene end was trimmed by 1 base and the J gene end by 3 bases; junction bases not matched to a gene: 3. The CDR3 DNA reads TGTGCCAGTAGTATAGGCCGGGGGGGGACAGATACGCAGTATTTT. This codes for CASSIGRGGTDTQYF.

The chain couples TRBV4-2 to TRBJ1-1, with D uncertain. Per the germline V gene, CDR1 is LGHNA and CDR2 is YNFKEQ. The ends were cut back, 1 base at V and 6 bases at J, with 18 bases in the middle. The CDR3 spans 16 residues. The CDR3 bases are TGTGCCAGCAGCCAAGTTGAACTCCTCGGGCACCCTGAAGCTTTCTTT. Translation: CASSQVELLGHPEAFF.

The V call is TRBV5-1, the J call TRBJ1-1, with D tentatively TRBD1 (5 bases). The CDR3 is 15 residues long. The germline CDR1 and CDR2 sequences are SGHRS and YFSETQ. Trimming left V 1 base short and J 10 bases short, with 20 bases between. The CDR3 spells CASSLLNGATEGAFF. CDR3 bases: TGCGCCAGCAGCTTGCTGAACGGGGCCACCGAGGGAGCTTTCTTT.

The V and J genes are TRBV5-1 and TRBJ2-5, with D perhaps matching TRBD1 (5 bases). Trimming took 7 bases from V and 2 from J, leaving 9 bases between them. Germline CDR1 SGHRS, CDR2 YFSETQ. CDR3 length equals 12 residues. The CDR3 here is CASYQGQETQYF. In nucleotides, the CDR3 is TGCGCCAGCTACCAGGGTCAAGAGACCCAGTACTTC.

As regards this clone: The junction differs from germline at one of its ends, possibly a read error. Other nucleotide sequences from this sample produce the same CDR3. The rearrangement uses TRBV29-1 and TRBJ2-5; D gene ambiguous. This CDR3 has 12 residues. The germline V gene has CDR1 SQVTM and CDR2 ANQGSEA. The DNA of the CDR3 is TGCAGTGTTGATGAGAGAAGAGAGGCCCAGTACTTC. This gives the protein CSVDERREAQYF.

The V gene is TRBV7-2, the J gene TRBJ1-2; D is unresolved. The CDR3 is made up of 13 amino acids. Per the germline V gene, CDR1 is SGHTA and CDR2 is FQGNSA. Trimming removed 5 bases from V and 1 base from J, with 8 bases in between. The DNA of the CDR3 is TGTGCCAGCAGCGTCGTTATTAACTATGGCTACACCTTC. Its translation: CASSVVINYGYTF.

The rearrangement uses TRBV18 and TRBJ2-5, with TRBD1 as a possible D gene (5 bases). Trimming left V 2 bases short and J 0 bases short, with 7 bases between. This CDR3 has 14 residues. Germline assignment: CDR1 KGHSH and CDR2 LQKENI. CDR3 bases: TGTGCCAGCTCACCAATCAGGGACCAAGAGACCCAGTACTTC. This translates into CASSPIRDQETQYF.

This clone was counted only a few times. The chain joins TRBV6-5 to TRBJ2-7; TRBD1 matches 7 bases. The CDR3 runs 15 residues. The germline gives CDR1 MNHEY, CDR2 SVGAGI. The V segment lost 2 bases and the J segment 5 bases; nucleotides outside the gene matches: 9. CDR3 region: CASSYGGQIPHEQYF. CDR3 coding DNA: TGTGCCAGCAGTTACGGGGGACAGATTCCTCACGAGCAGTACTTC.